The 24 T cell receptor beta chains presented below share a single source sample, sequenced in a study of regulatory T cells in long-lasting Graves disease. Construction of the TCR beta libraries employed iRepertoire HTBI primers in conjunction with Arm-PCR of CDR3 regions. Using its own MiXCR run on the multiplex PCR reads, TCRdb lists one record per CDR3 protein. The data contain some 250,000 distinct CDR3 sequences, about 17% of them singletons. Stated time point: newly diagnosed GD, antithyroid drugs for less than 3 months. After RNA was extracted from PBMCs, the TCR library was made from it. The sample was also linked to a second study, of T cells in Graves' hyperthyroidism and ophthalmopathy.

This sample comprised peripheral blood mononuclear cells (PBMCs), obtained at new diagnosis, from a patient treated with antithyroid drugs. The receptors derive from a woman in her 30s with Graves disease.

This clonotype has just one count. This sequence may be a read error, since a much larger clone differs from it by one base. The V and J genes are TRBV5-1 and TRBJ1-1; D perhaps matches TRBD1 (5 bases). The germline V gene encodes CDR1 SGHRS and CDR2 YFSETQ. This CDR3 spans 14 amino acids. V lost 7 bases and J 2 bases, leaving 15 bases between the germline ends. CDR3 bases: TGCGCCAGCGGCCGAGGGGTGGGTAACACTGAAGCTTTCTTT. Amino acid sequence: CASGRGVGNTEAFF.

The sample holds many counts of this clonotype. The chain carries TRBV2 and TRBJ1-4; the D gene is possibly TRBD1 (5 bases). CDR1 SNHLY and CDR2 FYNNEI come from the germline V gene. CDR3 length: 14 amino acids. V was pared by 8 bases and J by 0 bases, with 10 bases between. The CDR3 loop is CASLDRATNEKLFF. CDR3 coding DNA: TGTGCCAGCCTCGACAGAGCAACTAATGAAAAACTGTTTTTT.

This clonotype showed up many times. J is TRBJ1-1 and V is TRBV11-2; D not certain. The CDR3 consists of 15 residues. Germline V gene sequence: CDR1 SGHAT, CDR2 FQNNGV. Trimming cost V 4 bases and J 1 base, with 13 bases left between them. The CDR3, as DNA: TGTGCCAGCAGCTCCCAAATCTCGAGGAACACTGAAGCTTTCTTT. The encoded protein is CASSSQISRNTEAFF.

This chain links TRBV3-1 with TRBJ1-1; a weak D match, TRBD1 (6 bases). Germline V gene lookup returns CDR1 LGHDT and CDR2 YNNKEL (reference sequence). CDR3 length: 13 residues. Trimming removed 6 bases at V and 10 bases at J, with 18 bases between. The CDR3 here is CASRPHEGDRAFF. In nucleotides, the CDR3 is TGTGCCAGCAGACCCCACGAGGGGGATAGAGCTTTCTTT. Together with reference TRBV3-1 and TRBJ1-1, the CDR3 gives the full variable domain: DTAVSQTPKYLVTQMGNDKSIKCEQNLGHDTMYWYKQDSKKFLKIMFSYNNKELIINETVPNRFSPKSPDKAHLNLHINSLELGDSAVYFCASRPHEGDRAFFGQGTRLTVV.

Of note for this clonotype: A far larger clone is one nucleotide away, so this likely arose from a read error. The gene calls are TRBV7-2 and TRBJ2-7; possibly TRBD1 or TRBD2 for D (5 bases each). The germline gives CDR1 SGHTA, CDR2 FQGNSA. The length of the CDR3 is 13 residues. CDR3 protein: CAGSPGTVLEQYF. The CDR3 DNA reads TGTGCCGGCAGCCCAGGGACGGTCCTCGAGCAGTACTTC.

The sample holds many counts of this clonotype. The V and J genes are TRBV12-3 or TRBV12-4 and TRBJ2-3; 8 bases are shared with TRBD2. The V gene end was trimmed by 3 bases and the J gene end by 6 bases; junction bases not matched to a gene: 5. The CDR3 contains 14 residues. Written as DNA, the CDR3 is TGTGCCAGCAGTTTCATCTCTAGCGGGGATACGCAGTATTTT. It specifies CASSFISSGDTQYF.

This clonotype showed up many times. This chain uses TRBV29-1 with TRBJ2-1; 11 bases agree with TRBD2. Germline trimming cut 7 bases from V and 9 bases from J; bases unmatched to any gene: 5. Per the germline V gene, CDR1 is SQVTM and CDR2 is ANQGSEA. The CDR3 consists of 12 residues. The CDR3: CSAYSGGAEQFF. For the CDR3, the DNA is TGCAGCGCCTATAGCGGGGGGGCTGAGCAGTTCTTC.

There are many counts of this clonotype. The chain joins TRBV2 to TRBJ1-6; TRBD1 agrees at 7 bases. CDR1 is SNHLY and CDR2 is FYNNEI in the germline V gene. The CDR3 extends over 15 amino acids. Losses at the gene ends were 2 bases for V and 6 bases for J; bases not matched to a gene: 4. The DNA for the CDR3 is TGTGCCAGCAGTGAACAGGGACAGTCTAATTCACCCCTCCACTTT. This sequence encodes CASSEQGQSNSPLHF.

This clonotype occurred many times. The chain has TRBV10-3 and TRBJ2-3; D might be TRBD1 (5 bases). V lost 1 base and J 2 bases, leaving 16 bases between the germline ends. Germline CDR1 reads ENHRY; CDR2 reads SYGVKD. The CDR3 spans 17 residues. The CDR3 is CAISEFSQGYPTDTQYF. In nucleotides, the CDR3 is TGTGCCATCAGTGAGTTTTCCCAGGGTTACCCCACAGATACGCAGTATTTT.

This clonotype was detected only a few times. The V gene is TRBV12-3 or TRBV12-4, the J gene TRBJ1-1, with a weak D call TRBD1 (6 bases). V lost 6 bases and J lost 0, with 17 bases in between. The CDR3 contains 16 residues. CDR3 sequence (DNA): TGTGCCAGCAGCCGAGGGGGGGTTGTGGTGAACACTGAAGCTTTCTTT. This translates into CASSRGGVVVNTEAFF.

Remarks on this clonotype: Given a much more abundant clone one base away, this may be a read error. Likely a read error: the CDR3 ends without its conserved phenylalanine or tryptophan. This chain uses TRBV20-1 with TRBJ1-5, with TRBD1 as a possible D gene (5 bases). The CDR3 spans 13 residues. With 4 bases removed from V and 3 bases from J, the gap between germline ends came to 10 bases. Germline loops: CDR1 DFQATT, CDR2 SNEGSKA (reference sequence). CDR3 residues: CSATGPLNQPQHL. CDR3 sequence (DNA): TGCAGTGCTACAGGGCCTCTCAATCAGCCCCAGCATCTT.

This clonotype was seen ten or more times. The chain is built from TRBV20-1 and TRBJ1-1; no clear D gene. Between the trimmed V and J ends, which lost 1 base and 3 bases, there was a span of 6 bases. Germline-derived CDR1 and CDR2 are DFQATT and SNEGSKA (reference sequence). The CDR3 has 12 residues. The CDR3 here is CSARVSDTEAFF. The CDR3 DNA reads as TGCAGTGCTAGAGTTTCGGACACTGAAGCTTTCTTT.

This clonotype was recorded many times. This chain joins TRBV20-1 and TRBJ1-6; TRBD1 is a possible D gene (5 bases). Germline V gene data show CDR1 as DFQATT and CDR2 as SNEGSKA (reference sequence). This CDR3 region has 14 residues. Trimming took 3 bases from V and 7 from J, leaving 13 bases between them. The DNA of the CDR3 is TGCAGTGCTAGGAGCCAGGGCGAGAATTCACCCCTCCACTTT. This codes for CSARSQGENSPLHF.

This clonotype was seen many times. The rearrangement links TRBV3-1 to TRBJ2-2; the D is unclear. This CDR3 region has 13 residues. Trimming left V 0 bases short and J 6 bases short, with 5 bases between. Germline loops: CDR1 LGHDT, CDR2 YNNKEL (reference sequence). In DNA, the CDR3 is TGTGCCAGCAGCCAAGATAAGCCCGGGGAGCTGTTTTTT. It codes for CASSQDKPGELFF.

This clonotype was found many times. The rearrangement links TRBV20-1 to TRBJ2-2; a possible D gene is TRBD2 (5 bases). This CDR3 has 14 amino acids. The germline V gene encodes CDR1 DFQATT and CDR2 SNEGSKA (reference sequence). The germline V and J ends were trimmed by 4 bases and 5 bases, with 14 bases remaining between them. CDR3 region: CSAIDARGTGELFF. CDR3 in DNA: TGCAGTGCTATCGACGCGCGAGGGACCGGGGAGCTGTTTTTT.

V usage is TRBV20-1 and J usage is TRBJ2-7; D tentatively fits TRBD1 or TRBD2 (6 bases each). Between the trimmed V and J ends, which lost 2 bases and 2 bases, there was a span of 13 bases. Germline CDR1 DFQATT, CDR2 SNEGSKA (reference sequence). The CDR3 loop spans 14 amino acids. The CDR3 bases are TGCAGTGCTAGAAATTTCGGGGGCCCCTACGAGCAGTACTTC. Encoded protein: CSARNFGGPYEQYF.

The chain recombines TRBV3-1 with TRBJ2-3, with D unresolved. Germline V gene data show CDR1 as LGHDT and CDR2 as YNNKEL (reference sequence). V was cut by 4 bases and J by 1 base, with 9 bases left in between. The length of the CDR3 is 14 residues. CDR3 nucleotides: TGTGCCAGCAGCCCCTACAGCGGCACAGATACGCAGTATTTT. Translated: CASSPYSGTDTQYF.

This clonotype appeared many times. This chain links TRBV12-3 or TRBV12-4 with TRBJ2-1; D unclear. This CDR3 is 12 amino acids long. Between the trimmed V and J ends, which lost 6 bases and 7 bases, there was a span of 10 bases. The CDR3, as DNA: TGTGCCAGCAGACCTCCGCGGAATGAGCAGTTCTTC. It codes for CASRPPRNEQFF.

In its sample, this clonotype was seen many times. It may be a read error: a sequence one base away is much more abundant. This rearrangement joins TRBV2 to TRBJ1-5; no clear D gene. This CDR3 region has 14 residues. Germline values: CDR1 SNHLY, CDR2 FYNNEI. In DNA form, the CDR3 reads TGTGCCAGCAGTGATGGGGATCTTTGGAAGCCCCAGCGTTTT. This codes for CASSDGDLWKPQRF.

This clonotype came up once. V gene TRBV3-1 combines with J gene TRBJ1-5; no firm D call. CDR3 length: 12 residues. Germline values: CDR1 LGHDT, CDR2 YNNKEL (reference sequence). Trimming shortened V by 2 bases and J by 5 bases, and 4 bases separated the two germline ends. The CDR3 DNA reads TGTGCCAGCAGCCAACTTGATCAGCCCCAGCATTTT. Protein sequence: CASSQLDQPQHF.

This clonotype was seen only a few times. Being one base from a much bigger clone, this may be a read error. V gene TRBV5-1 combines with J gene TRBJ2-1; D is tentatively TRBD1 or TRBD2 (6 bases each). Looked up from germline, CDR1 is SGHRS and CDR2 is YFSETQ. This CDR3 region has 19 residues. Trimming took 4 bases from V and 4 from J, leaving 27 bases between them. The CDR3: CASSMLAAQGQGGYNEQFF. DNA for the CDR3: TGCGCCAGCAGCATGTTGGCTGCCCAGGGACAAGGGGGGTACAATGAGCAGTTCTTC. The full variable domain, its missing parts supplied by reference TRBV5-1 and TRBJ2-1, is KAGVTQTPRYLIKTRGQQVTLSCSPISGHRSVSWYQQTPGQGLQFLFEYFSETQRNKGNFPGRFSGRQFSNSRSEMNVSTLELGDSALYLCASSMLAAQGQGGYNEQFFGPGTRLTVL.

This clonotype was observed at least ten times. The rearrangement links TRBV6-1 to TRBJ1-4; tentative D call: TRBD1 (6 bases). Germline V gene sequence: CDR1 MNHNS, CDR2 SASEGT. The CDR3 runs to 14 residues. V lost 5 bases and J lost 1, with 8 bases in between. The CDR3 DNA sequence: TGTGCCAGCAGTCTACAGGGAACTAATGAAAAACTGTTTTTT. Translated, it gives CASSLQGTNEKLFF.

Comments on this clonotype: This may be a read error, as it is one base from a much larger clone. The V and J genes are TRBV7-2 and TRBJ2-5; TRBD1 might be the D (5 bases). Germline V lookup: CDR1 SGHTA, CDR2 FQGNSA. The V and J ends lost 5 bases and 7 bases respectively, with 23 bases between them. The CDR3 is made up of 16 amino acids. The DNA for the CDR3 is TGTGCCAGCAGCCAAGATCTATCTCCAATTCAGGGGACCCAGTACTTC. Protein: CASSQDLSPIQGTQYF.

This clonotype was counted between two and nine times. A far bigger clonotype differs at one base, so this is likely a read error. V gene TRBV2 combines with J gene TRBJ2-3; D is uncertain. V gave up 4 bases and J gave up 0 bases, with 5 bases separating them. The CDR3 contains 13 residues. Germline V gene data show CDR1 as SNHLY and CDR2 as FYNNEI. The CDR3 DNA follows: TGTGCCAGCAGTGGATACAGCACAGATACGCAGTATTTT. It encodes CASSGYSTDTQYF. The whole variable domain, remainder taken from reference TRBV2 and TRBJ2-3, is EPEVTQTPSHQVTQMGQEVILRCVPISNHLYFYWYRQILGQKVEFLVSFYNNEISEKSEIFDDQFSVERPDGSNFTLKIRSTKLEDSAMYFCASSGYSTDTQYFGPGTRLTVL.